One and the same sample provided the 30 T cell receptor beta chains below, sequenced in a study of early T cells in non-severe SARS-CoV-2 infection. TCRdb ran MiXCR on the 5' RACE reads and lists one entry per CDR3 protein. The profile shows over 90,000 distinct CDR3 sequences, about an eighth of them singletons. Sequencing used whole blood, obtained at baseline. The receptor source for this set is an adult who was a healthcare worker with PCR-confirmed SARS-CoV-2 infection or an uninfected control (not recorded which).

This clonotype was detected a few times. J is TRBJ1-2 and V is TRBV6-4, with TRBD1 identical over 12 bases. Germline CDR1 MRHNA, CDR2 SNTAGT. The V and J ends lost 5 bases and 4 bases, in that order; junction bases with no gene match: 5. The length of the CDR3 is 15 residues. CDR3 sequence reads: CASSTGTGGGYGYTF. The CDR3 DNA sequence: TGTGCCAGCAGTACCGGGACAGGGGGCGGCTATGGCTACACCTTC.

This clonotype has at least ten counts. The chain employs TRBV24-1 and TRBJ2-5; weak D call: TRBD1 (6 bases). Germline V CDR1 and CDR2: KGHDR, SFDVKD. With 4 bases removed from V and 2 bases from J, the gap between germline ends came to 19 bases. This CDR3 comprises 17 residues. CDR3 in amino acids: CATSEATGGGAQETQYF. In DNA, the CDR3 is TGTGCCACCAGTGAGGCGACAGGCGGTGGGGCGCAAGAGACCCAGTACTTC.

This clonotype was seen ten or more times. The chain couples TRBV29-1 to TRBJ2-1, with D perhaps TRBD2 (6 bases). Germline assignment: CDR1 SQVTM and CDR2 ANQGSEA. Between the trimmed V and J ends, which lost 1 base and 7 bases, there was a span of 20 bases. The CDR3 is made up of 16 amino acids. CDR3 DNA sequence: TGCAGCGTTGAAGCCCCCCGGGACTCTAGATGGAATGAGCAGTTCTTC. This sequence encodes CSVEAPRDSRWNEQFF.

The gene calls are TRBV30 and TRBJ2-1; 12 positions agree with TRBD2. CDR3 length equals 20 residues. The V gene's germline CDR1 is GTSNPN and CDR2 SVGIG (reference sequence). Losses at the gene ends were 7 bases for V and 0 bases for J; bases not matched to a gene: 19. The CDR3 sequence: CASSSSGGVLGRSSYNEQFF. The CDR3 bases are TGTGCCTCATCATCTAGCGGGGGGGTTTTAGGACGTAGCTCCTACAATGAGCAGTTCTTC.

This clonotype appeared a few times. This chain joins TRBV7-9 and TRBJ2-3; no clear D. CDR3 size: 14 residues. Deletions cut 5 bases from V and 6 bases from J, with 15 bases between. The germline CDR1 and CDR2 sequences are SEHNR and FQNEAQ (reference sequence). The DNA for the CDR3 is TGTGCCAGCAGCCCCGACTCTGTCGGGGATACGCAGTATTTT. Its translation is CASSPDSVGDTQYF.

This clonotype was found a few times. The rearrangement links TRBV10-3 to TRBJ2-1; 12 bases map to TRBD2. From germline, CDR1 is ENHRY and CDR2 SYGVKD. Trimming at V came to 6 bases and at J to 7 bases, leaving 10 bases not matched to a gene. The CDR3 totals 16 residues. The CDR3 sequence: CAISEKLAGGRNEQFF. In DNA form, the CDR3 reads TGTGCCATCAGCGAGAAACTAGCGGGGGGCCGGAATGAGCAGTTCTTC.

This clonotype was observed a handful of times. The chain joins TRBV3-1 to TRBJ2-3; 12 nucleotides agree with TRBD2. This CDR3 comprises 15 residues. CDR1 LGHDT and CDR2 YNNKEL come from the germline V gene (reference sequence). V was clipped by 7 bases and J by 9 bases; unmatched bases: 11. The CDR3 coding sequence is TGTGCCAGCACCCCATATGGGACTAGCGGGTTGACGCAGTATTTT. Protein: CASTPYGTSGLTQYF.

The sample holds a few counts of this clonotype. This rearrangement joins TRBV20-1 to TRBJ1-1; D may be TRBD1 (6 bases). This CDR3 comprises 13 residues. V lost 0 bases and J 1 base, leaving 6 bases between the germline ends. Germline V gives CDR1 DFQATT, CDR2 SNEGSKA (reference sequence). The CDR3 nucleotides are TGCAGTGCTAGAGAGGGGGCGAACACTGAAGCTTTCTTT. Its translation is CSAREGANTEAFF.

The table lists this clonotype with many counts. The rearrangement joins TRBV14 to TRBJ1-3; D gene uncertain. Trimming shortened V by 1 base and J by 0 bases, and 7 bases separated the two germline ends. The germline V gene encodes CDR1 SGHDN and CDR2 FVKESK. CDR3 length equals 15 residues. The CDR3 bases are TGTGCCAGCAGCCAAGGTACAGCCTCTGGAAACACCATATATTTT. Translation: CASSQGTASGNTIYF.

In its sample, this clonotype was seen a few times. V gene TRBV12-3 or TRBV12-4 combines with J gene TRBJ1-4; 7 bases align to TRBD1. J was trimmed by 0 bases and V by 5 bases; bases with no gene match: 3. The CDR3 extends over 15 amino acids. CDR3 bases: TGTGCCAGCAGTGTCCAGGGGGCAACTAATGAAAAACTGTTTTTT. This sequence encodes CASSVQGATNEKLFF.

This clonotype was detected only a few times. The V and J genes are TRBV6-5 and TRBJ2-7; 9 nucleotides match TRBD2. Germline V gives CDR1 MNHEY, CDR2 SVGAGI. The V segment lost 5 bases and the J segment 2 bases; nucleotides outside the gene matches: 10. CDR3 size: 16 residues. The CDR3 reads CASSPRLADRPYEQYF. The CDR3 nucleotides read TGTGCCAGCAGTCCAAGACTAGCGGACCGACCCTACGAGCAGTACTTC.

This clonotype was observed a handful of times. The rearrangement links TRBV7-9 to TRBJ1-2; D unresolved. Trimming pared 11 bases from V and 6 bases from J, leaving 13 bases between. The CDR3 loop spans 11 amino acids. Germline V gene data show CDR1 as SEHNR and CDR2 as FQNEAQ (reference sequence). The CDR3 protein is CAGQSWDGYTF. CDR3 bases: TGTGCCGGTCAGTCCTGGGATGGCTACACCTTC.

This clonotype has a count of ten or more. The gene calls are TRBV29-1 and TRBJ2-1; no clear D. There are 11 residues in the CDR3. The V gene lost 2 bases and the J gene lost 6 bases, with 5 bases spanning the gap. Germline assignment: CDR1 SQVTM and CDR2 ANQGSEA. The CDR3 region is CSVEYTNEQFF. DNA for the CDR3: TGCAGCGTTGAATACACCAATGAGCAGTTCTTC.

The chain combines TRBV11-1 with TRBJ2-1; 8 bases fit TRBD2. From germline, CDR1 is SGHAT and CDR2 FQDESV (reference sequence). The V segment lost 5 bases and the J segment 2 bases; nucleotides outside the gene matches: 5. This CDR3 region has 15 residues. In DNA, the CDR3 is TGTGCCAGCAGCGTAAGACTAGCGCCCTACAATGAGCAGTTCTTC. Amino acid sequence: CASSVRLAPYNEQFF.

The chain uses TRBV20-1 and TRBJ1-6, with D possibly TRBD1 on 5 matching bases. The germline V gene has CDR1 DFQATT and CDR2 SNEGSKA (reference sequence). The V gene lost 6 bases and the J gene lost 13 bases, with 25 bases spanning the gap. CDR3 length: 15 residues. CDR3 amino acids: CSAEPSGTTRAPLHF. The CDR3, as DNA: TGCAGTGCCGAACCTTCCGGGACCACACGAGCTCCCCTCCACTTT.

This clonotype was seen many times. This sequence joins TRBV11-2 and TRBJ2-7, with D possibly being TRBD1 (6 bases). Germline V gene sequence: CDR1 SGHAT, CDR2 FQNNGV. Trimming pared 0 bases from V and 6 bases from J, leaving 12 bases between. The CDR3 runs 14 residues. The DNA of the CDR3 is TGTGCCAGCAGCTTAGACCAGGGACACCTCGAGCAGTACTTC. This codes for CASSLDQGHLEQYF.

This chain joins TRBV2 and TRBJ1-5; the D gene is possibly TRBD1 (6 bases). The CDR3 runs to 14 residues. The germline gives CDR1 SNHLY, CDR2 FYNNEI. The germline V and J ends were trimmed by 7 bases and 0 bases, with 10 bases remaining between them. CDR3 nucleotides: TGTGCCAGCAAGGGGGGTAATAGCAATCAGCCCCAGCATTTT. Its protein product is CASKGGNSNQPQHF.

This clonotype has a handful of counts. The chain links TRBV19 to TRBJ1-5, with 7 nucleotides matching TRBD1. V was pared by 5 bases and J by 3 bases, with 7 bases of the junction left unmatched. From germline, CDR1 is LNHDA and CDR2 SQIVND (reference sequence). The CDR3 has 15 residues. Here the CDR3 DNA reads TGTGCCAGTAGTCCCCCGGACAGGATCAATCAGCCCCAGCATTTT. It is translated as CASSPPDRINQPQHF.

Many counts were recorded for this clonotype. The genes are TRBV28 and TRBJ1-4, with 9 bases identical to TRBD1. J gave up 8 bases and V 3 bases, and 7 bases lay outside the gene matches. The CDR3 is 15 residues long. CDR1 and CDR2 (germline): MDHEN, SYDVKM. The CDR3 nucleotides are TGTGCCAGCAGTTTCGGGACAGGGACGGGAGAAAAACTGTTTTTT. This sequence encodes CASSFGTGTGEKLFF.

In this sample, this clonotype turned up a few times. The gene calls are TRBV7-3 and TRBJ1-1; D not resolved. CDR1 SGHTA and CDR2 FQGTGA come from the germline V gene. There are 13 residues in the CDR3. Between the trimmed V and J ends, which lost 5 bases and 0 bases, there was a span of 7 bases. CDR3 coding DNA: TGTGCCAGCAGCAATAAGATGAACACTGAAGCTTTCTTT. The encoded protein is CASSNKMNTEAFF.

The chain has TRBV7-6 and TRBJ2-7; 11 nucleotides match TRBD1. Germline CDR1 SGHVS, CDR2 FNYEAQ. This CDR3 contains 15 residues. V gave up 3 bases and J gave up 3 bases; unmatched junction bases: 4. CDR3: CASSLSGTGGYEQYF. The CDR3 DNA sequence: TGTGCCAGCAGCTTGTCCGGGACAGGGGGCTACGAGCAGTACTTC.

This clonotype was seen many times. The chain has TRBV2 and TRBJ1-2; 8 bases map to TRBD1. V trimming: 5 bases; J trimming: 4 bases; junction bases outside the gene matches: 6. The CDR3 is 14 residues long. CDR1 SNHLY and CDR2 FYNNEI come from the germline V gene. CDR3 nucleotide sequence: TGTGCCAGCAGTCGGACAGGGCAGGGCTATGGCTACACCTTC. It encodes CASSRTGQGYGYTF.

This clonotype was observed many times. The CDR3 sequence: CASRRSGHTEAFF. CDR3 sequence (DNA): TGCGCCAGCAGGCGCTCGGGCCACACTGAAGCTTTCTTT. The chain uses TRBV5-1 and TRBJ1-1; D call uncertain. Trimming shortened V by 5 bases and J by 3 bases, and 11 bases separated the two germline ends. This CDR3 region has 13 residues. Per germline, CDR1 SGHRS and CDR2 YFSETQ. Full variable domain (rest looked up from reference TRBV5-1 and TRBJ1-1): KAGVTQTPRYLIKTRGQQVTLSCSPISGHRSVSWYQQTPGQGLQFLFEYFSETQRNKGNFPGRFSGRQFSNSRSEMNVSTLELGDSALYLCASRRSGHTEAFFGQGTRLTVV.

The chain has TRBV2 and TRBJ1-1; D unresolved. V was trimmed by 5 bases and J by 3 bases, leaving 13 bases between them. CDR3 length equals 14 residues. CDR1 SNHLY and CDR2 FYNNEI come from the germline V gene. The CDR3 DNA sequence: TGTGCCAGCAGTCCTCTCCTGGCGGACACTGAAGCTTTCTTT. As protein: CASSPLLADTEAFF.

This clonotype was seen more than once but under ten times. The chain recombines TRBV7-9 with TRBJ2-1; the match to TRBD1 covers 7 bases. Germline V CDR1 and CDR2: SEHNR, FQNEAQ (reference sequence). The CDR3 runs 15 residues. Trimming at V came to 5 bases and at J to 5 bases, leaving 9 bases not matched to a gene. The CDR3 spells CASSTPIGQDNEQFF. CDR3 in DNA: TGTGCCAGCAGCACCCCCATCGGACAGGACAATGAGCAGTTCTTC.

The chain couples TRBV28 to TRBJ2-7, with a tentative D call TRBD2 (5 bases). The CDR3 loop spans 14 amino acids. Germline-derived CDR1 and CDR2 are MDHEN and SYDVKM. V lost 3 bases and J lost 5, with 14 bases in between. CDR3 nucleotides: TGTGCCAGCAGTTTGCCGAGGGAGAGGAACGAGCAGTACTTC. This sequence encodes CASSLPRERNEQYF.

This sequence joins TRBV5-1 and TRBJ1-1; D is perhaps TRBD1 (6 bases). CDR3 length equals 15 residues. Per germline, CDR1 SGHRS and CDR2 YFSETQ. V shed 1 base and J shed 1 base, with 11 bases lying between them. The CDR3 sequence: CASSLRTDRNTEAFF. CDR3 sequence (DNA): TGCGCCAGCAGCTTGCGCACGGACAGGAACACTGAAGCTTTCTTT.

The chain combines TRBV14 with TRBJ2-1, with TRBD1 matching over 11 bases. V gave up 1 base and J gave up 7 bases; unmatched junction bases: 12. Germline values: CDR1 SGHDN, CDR2 FVKESK. The length of the CDR3 is 18 residues. CDR3 region: CASSQALTGTGGLNEQFF. CDR3 sequence (DNA): TGTGCCAGCAGCCAAGCGCTAACCGGGACAGGGGGTCTAAATGAGCAGTTCTTC.

This clonotype was picked up many times. This chain links TRBV10-2 with TRBJ1-2, with D possibly TRBD1 on 6 matching bases. Trimming took 5 bases from V and 5 from J, leaving 18 bases between them. The CDR3 is 15 amino acids. Germline V lookup: CDR1 WSHSY, CDR2 SAAADI. CDR3 residues: CASSPARGTLYGYTF. CDR3 bases: TGCGCCAGCAGTCCGGCCAGGGGAACATTGTATGGCTACACCTTC.

The chain links TRBV5-6 to TRBJ1-6; D remains unclear. V gave up 0 bases and J gave up 0 bases, with 10 bases separating them. The germline V gene encodes CDR1 SGHDT and CDR2 YYEEEE. The CDR3 is made up of 17 amino acids. This CDR3 is CASSLGQTGSYNSPLHF. The CDR3 DNA reads as TGTGCCAGCAGCTTGGGGCAAACGGGCTCCTATAATTCACCCCTCCACTTT.